The 15 T cell receptor beta chains below come from one sample, sequenced in a study of T cell responses to AZD1222 COVID-19 vaccine (dated by TCRdb to the early 2020s). Explained via the paper, the time point label denotes: about 28 days (+/-7) after the second vaccine dose. Library prep was done by the immunoSEQ multiplex PCR assay. TCRdb's version of the immuneACCESS table is confined to in-frame rearrangements and falls short of the full clone set. An unresolved V gene accounts for under half of the shortfall where checked; the remainder is of unknown origin. For this sample the table gives fewer than 85,000 clones, of which approximately 90% were detected only once. Together, the top ten hold 1% to 1.5% of the sample. Sequenced here: peripheral blood, sampled 28 days after the second AZD1222 dose. All receptors derive from an adult who received the AZD1222 COVID-19 vaccine.

Only a few counts were recorded for this clone. The chain links TRBV4-1 to TRBJ2-3; the match to TRBD2 covers 7 bases. The CDR3 is 18 amino acids. V lost 2 bases and J lost 2; bases outside the gene matches: 13. In germline, CDR1 is MGHRA, CDR2 YSYEKL. The CDR3 DNA is TGCGCCAGCAGCCAACCCCTGGGACTACTCGGAAACACAGATACGCAGTATTTT. Translated, it gives CASSQPLGLLGNTDTQYF.

This rearrangement joins TRBV30 to TRBJ1-1; D may be TRBD1 (5 bases). V lost 0 bases to trimming and J lost 3 bases, with 8 bases between them. The length of the CDR3 is 13 residues. Germline values: CDR1 GTSNPN, CDR2 SVGIG (reference sequence). The CDR3 spells CAWSVTGDTEAFF. In DNA form, the CDR3 reads TGTGCCTGGAGTGTAACGGGGGACACTGAAGCTTTCTTT.

The J gene is TRBJ2-1, the V gene TRBV19; 9 bases match TRBD1. Per the germline V gene, CDR1 is LNHDA and CDR2 is SQIVND (reference sequence). V lost 6 bases and J lost 6; bases outside the gene matches: 12. The CDR3 totals 16 residues. The CDR3 is CASSPPRDRAFNEQFF. CDR3 coding DNA: TGTGCCAGTAGCCCCCCCCGGGACAGGGCATTCAATGAGCAGTTCTTC.

This clone has just one count. The chain carries TRBV5-1 and TRBJ2-1; TRBD1 matches at 10 bases. Looked up from germline, CDR1 is SGHRS and CDR2 is YFSETQ. The junction had 5 bases not matched to a gene; V was cut back by 4 bases and J by 7 bases. CDR3 length: 14 residues. CDR3 sequence: CASSGGQGLNEQFF. The DNA of the CDR3 is TGCGCCAGCAGCGGGGGACAGGGGTTGAATGAGCAGTTCTTC.

The chain joins TRBV10-2 to TRBJ1-1, with TRBD1 as a possible D gene (6 bases). In germline, CDR1 is WSHSY, CDR2 SAAADI. The CDR3 has 14 residues. The V gene lost 5 bases and the J gene lost 2 bases, with 12 bases spanning the gap. CDR3: CASSPGHVNTEAFF. CDR3 nucleotides: TGCGCCAGCAGTCCGGGACACGTAAACACTGAAGCTTTCTTT.

The chain uses TRBV27 and TRBJ1-2; 7 nucleotides align to TRBD1. Germline trimming cut 6 bases from V and 4 bases from J; bases unmatched to any gene: 8. The V gene's germline CDR1 is MNHEY and CDR2 SMNVEV (reference sequence). This CDR3 is built from 14 residues. CDR3 protein: CASRPQGQSYGYTF. The CDR3 DNA reads as TGTGCCAGCAGGCCTCAGGGACAGTCCTATGGCTACACCTTC.

The chain employs TRBV7-2 and TRBJ2-4; D is perhaps TRBD1 (6 bases). CDR3 length: 14 residues. Germline V gives CDR1 SGHTA, CDR2 FQGNSA. Trimming shortened V by 3 bases and J by 0 bases, and 6 bases separated the two germline ends. This CDR3 reads CASSLTGAKNIQYF. The CDR3 DNA reads as TGTGCCAGCAGCTTGACAGGAGCCAAAAACATTCAGTACTTC.

The gene calls are TRBV29-1 and TRBJ1-2; the D is unclear. V lost 6 bases and J lost 8, with 13 bases in between. This CDR3 has 11 amino acids. From germline, CDR1 is SQVTM and CDR2 ANQGSEA. CDR3 nucleotides: TGCAGCGTCGGAAAGGGAGGCGGCTACACCTTC. Translated, it gives CSVGKGGGYTF.

This chain connects TRBV19 to TRBJ2-1; D perhaps matches TRBD1 (5 bases). CDR3 length: 16 amino acids. Trimming left V 8 bases short and J 3 bases short, with 20 bases between. Germline V gene sequence: CDR1 LNHDA, CDR2 SQIVND (reference sequence). The CDR3 is CASSSHLQGNYNEQFF. The CDR3 DNA sequence: TGTGCCAGTTCCTCCCACCTCCAGGGCAACTACAATGAGCAGTTCTTC.

V and J are TRBV6-5 and TRBJ2-7, with TRBD1 identical over 7 bases. CDR3 length: 14 amino acids. Germline V gives CDR1 MNHEY, CDR2 SVGAGI. V lost 7 bases and J lost 4; bases outside the gene matches: 10. In DNA form, the CDR3 reads TGTGCCAGCACCTATGAGGGGGCAGGGTACGAGCAGTACTTC. This gives the protein CASTYEGAGYEQYF.

The chain employs TRBV5-1 and TRBJ1-6; TRBD1 might be the D (5 bases). The germline CDR1 and CDR2 sequences are SGHRS and YFSETQ. This CDR3 comprises 17 residues. Trimming left V 3 bases short and J 7 bases short, with 20 bases between. CDR3 bases: TGCGCCAGCAGCTCTAACGCCTTATCAGGGAACAATTCACCCCTCCACTTT. Protein: CASSSNALSGNNSPLHF.

This clone was seen only once. This chain joins TRBV30 and TRBJ1-3; maybe TRBD1 (5 bases). The CDR3 has 16 amino acids. Germline CDR1 is GTSNPN and CDR2 is SVGIG (reference sequence). Trimming pared 5 bases from V and 0 bases from J, leaving 17 bases between. The CDR3 nucleotides read TGTGCCTGGGCCATGGGGGGTGCAAGCTCTGGAAACACCATATATTTT. The encoded protein is CAWAMGGASSGNTIYF.

This clone showed up just once. The V call is TRBV5-5, the J call TRBJ2-1; 8 bases line up with TRBD1. Germline-derived CDR1 and CDR2 are SGHKS and YYEKEE (reference sequence). V was clipped by 4 bases and J by 0 bases; unmatched bases: 3. The CDR3 is 15 amino acids. CDR3 DNA sequence: TGTGCCAGCAGCCGACAGGGGAGCTCCTACAATGAGCAGTTCTTC. Translation gives CASSRQGSSYNEQFF.

V gene TRBV6-5 combines with J gene TRBJ1-5; D gene ambiguous. CDR3 length: 15 residues. The ends were cut back, 6 bases at V and 2 bases at J, with 14 bases in the middle. Per germline, CDR1 MNHEY and CDR2 SVGAGI. For the CDR3, the DNA is TGTGCCAGCAGACGTAAAGCTGGGGGCAATCAGCCCCAGCATTTT. It translates to CASRRKAGGNQPQHF.

The chain links TRBV11-2 to TRBJ1-1; no definite D call. V was cut by 5 bases and J by 0 bases, with 7 bases left in between. This CDR3 comprises 13 residues. The germline V gene encodes CDR1 SGHAT and CDR2 FQNNGV. The CDR3 coding sequence is TGTGCCAGCAGCGAAGTGATGAACACTGAAGCTTTCTTT. Protein: CASSEVMNTEAFF.